This T cell receptor beta chain was sequenced for a study of kidney transplant recipient with SARS-CoV-2 infection. Germline V gene sequence: CDR1 SGDLS, CDR2 YYNGEE. With 4 bases clipped from V and 1 base from J, the junction kept 6 bases outside the gene matches. This CDR3 is 17 amino acids long. TCRdb called the reads again in MiXCR, with one record for every CDR3 protein. The table shows fewer than 250,000 distinct CDR3 sequences, with more than 25% occurring only once. The receptor was isolated from a male patient aged 25-45 years who had COVID-19 and was a kidney transplant recipient. Some T cells here may be from the graft donor. Sequences were derived from a blood sample, sampled at baseline and between days 110 and 120 from a kidney transplant recipient. The rearrangement joins TRBV9 to TRBJ2-1; 12 bases line up with TRBD2. The CDR3 loop is CASSPSSGGASYNEQFF. The CDR3 bases are TGTGCCAGCAGCCCCTCTAGCGGGGGGGCGTCCTACAATGAGCAGTTCTTC.